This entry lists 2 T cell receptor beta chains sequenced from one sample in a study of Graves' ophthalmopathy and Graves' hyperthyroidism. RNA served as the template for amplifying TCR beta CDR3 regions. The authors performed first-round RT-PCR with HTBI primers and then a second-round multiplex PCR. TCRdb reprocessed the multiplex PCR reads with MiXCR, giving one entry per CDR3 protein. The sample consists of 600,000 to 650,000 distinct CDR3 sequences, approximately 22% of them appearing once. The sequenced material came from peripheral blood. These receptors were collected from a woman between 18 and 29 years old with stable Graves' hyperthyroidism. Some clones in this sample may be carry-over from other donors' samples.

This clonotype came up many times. The CDR3 coding sequence is TGTGCCAGCAGTTACCAGCGGACAGGGGAAGGCTACACCTTC. Translating gives CASSYQRTGEGYTF. This chain uses TRBV6-5 with TRBJ1-2; 9 bases map to TRBD1. This CDR3 region has 14 residues. V trimming: 2 bases; J trimming: 8 bases; junction bases outside the gene matches: 6. CDR1 and CDR2 from the germline V gene are MNHEY and SVGAGI.

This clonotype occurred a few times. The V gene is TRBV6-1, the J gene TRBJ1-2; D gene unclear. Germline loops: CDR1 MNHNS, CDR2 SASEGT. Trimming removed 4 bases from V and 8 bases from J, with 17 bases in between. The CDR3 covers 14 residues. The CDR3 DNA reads TGTGCCAGCAGTGTTGAACAGACCGTAATGGGCTACACCTTC. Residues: CASSVEQTVMGYTF.